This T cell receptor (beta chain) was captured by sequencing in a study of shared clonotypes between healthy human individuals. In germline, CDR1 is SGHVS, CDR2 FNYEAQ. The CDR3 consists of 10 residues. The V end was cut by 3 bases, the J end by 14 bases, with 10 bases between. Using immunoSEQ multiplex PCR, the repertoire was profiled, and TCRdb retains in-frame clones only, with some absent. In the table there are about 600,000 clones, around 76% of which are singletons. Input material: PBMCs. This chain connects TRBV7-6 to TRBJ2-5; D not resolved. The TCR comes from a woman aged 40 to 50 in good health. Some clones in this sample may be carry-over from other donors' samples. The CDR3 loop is CASSLRKKYF. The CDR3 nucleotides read TGTGCCAGCAGCTTGAGGAAAAAATACTTC. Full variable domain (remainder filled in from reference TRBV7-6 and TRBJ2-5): GAGVSQSPRYKVTKRGQDVALRCDPISGHVSLYWYRQALGQGPEFLTYFNYEAQQDKSGLPNDRFSAERPEGSISTLTIQRTEQRDSAMYRCASSLRKKYFGPGTRLLVL.